The clone carrying this T cell receptor beta chain was recorded many times. This sample was included in a study of T cells in Graves' hyperthyroidism and ophthalmopathy. The source material, RNA transcripts, was used to amplify TCR beta CDR3 regions. First-round RT-PCR of the TCR CDR3 relied on the HTBI primer set. TCRdb re-called the multiplex PCR reads with MiXCR, one entry per CDR3 protein. This sample yields around 390,000 distinct CDR3 sequences, of which about 15% are seen a single time; about 20% belongs to the top ten. The CDR3 spans 17 residues. CDR1 and CDR2 (germline): SGHAT, FQDESV (reference sequence). V lost 5 bases, J lost 4 bases, and 14 bases stayed unmatched.

This chain connects TRBV11-1 to TRBJ2-3; 8 bases are a match to TRBD1. The sequencing input was blood. The sequence derives from a woman aged 25 to 39 with Graves' ophthalmopathy. CDR3 DNA: TGTGCCAGCAGCCCCTCTCCCGTCAGGGGGCGTCCAGATACGCAGTATTTT. It codes for CASSPSPVRGRPDTQYF.